A selection of T cell receptor beta chains follows, all from one sample in a study of response to subunit inactivated influenza vaccine. TCRdb passed the RT-PCR reads through MiXCR, listing each CDR3 protein once. The sample consists of about 240,000 distinct CDR3 sequences, over 9% of them appearing once. Sequencing used non-naive T cells sorted from PBMCs, obtained roughly 2 weeks before vaccination. These receptors were obtained from a middle-aged man who received an inactivated influenza vaccine. CDR3s include the opening cysteine and the closing phenylalanine or tryptophan. Fields, in order: J gene, V gene, clone size, CDR3 protein. Size tells how often a clone was seen (once, few, many) or the class of an expanded clone, and some rows leave it out.

J gene: TRBJ2-3; V gene: TRBV5-1; clone size: many; CDR3 protein: CASSKSGQGDTQYF
J gene: TRBJ2-7; V gene: TRBV29-1; clone size: few; CDR3 protein: CSVSVSQAYEQYF
J gene: TRBJ2-5; V gene: TRBV10-3; clone size: many; CDR3 protein: CAISESPRPGARETQYF
J gene: TRBJ2-1; V gene: TRBV5-1; clone size: few; CDR3 protein: CASKEGGNYNEQFF
J gene: TRBJ2-2; V gene: TRBV12-3/TRBV12-4; clone size: many; CDR3 protein: CASSFGGGELFF
J gene: TRBJ2-1; V gene: TRBV18; clone size: many; CDR3 protein: CASSPPRDRVDEQFF
J gene: TRBJ1-1; V gene: TRBV6-1; clone size: few; CDR3 protein: CASRKDSSVTEAFF
J gene: TRBJ2-3; V gene: TRBV5-1; clone size: -; CDR3 protein: CASSLGGTSHTDTQYF
J gene: TRBJ2-3; V gene: TRBV12-3/TRBV12-4; clone size: many; CDR3 protein: CASRPRDLWADTQYF
J gene: TRBJ2-7; V gene: TRBV5-1; clone size: few; CDR3 protein: CASSPNGGASYEQYF
J gene: TRBJ2-4; V gene: TRBV3-1; clone size: many; CDR3 protein: CASSQRQGFGKNIQYF
J gene: TRBJ2-7; V gene: TRBV5-1; clone size: -; CDR3 protein: CASSVGLAGVPSSYEQYF
J gene: TRBJ2-4; V gene: TRBV28; clone size: many; CDR3 protein: CASSFGGVAKNIQYF
J gene: TRBJ2-1; V gene: TRBV29-1; clone size: few; CDR3 protein: CSVRVNSGSRNEQFF
J gene: TRBJ1-1; V gene: TRBV28; clone size: -; CDR3 protein: CASSLSQGFAFF
J gene: TRBJ2-1; V gene: TRBV5-1; clone size: many; CDR3 protein: CASSLRTSGYNEQFF
J gene: TRBJ1-5; V gene: TRBV27; clone size: few; CDR3 protein: CASSPGVGGNQPQHF
J gene: TRBJ2-1; V gene: TRBV10-3; clone size: many; CDR3 protein: CAISEVLGGTNEQFF
J gene: TRBJ1-5; V gene: TRBV7-2; clone size: few; CDR3 protein: CASSPGQGSQPQHF
J gene: TRBJ2-3; V gene: TRBV5-1; clone size: -; CDR3 protein: CASSLDVTTDTQYF
J gene: TRBJ2-5; V gene: TRBV7-9; clone size: few; CDR3 protein: CASSLGLVKETQYF
J gene: TRBJ2-1; V gene: TRBV20-1; clone size: -; CDR3 protein: CSAREWTSFIEQFF
J gene: TRBJ2-3; V gene: TRBV4-3; clone size: few; CDR3 protein: CASSQDRGPLSSTQYF
J gene: TRBJ1-1; V gene: TRBV12-3/TRBV12-4; clone size: -; CDR3 protein: CASSFPPSLIAFF
J gene: TRBJ2-7; V gene: TRBV6-2/TRBV6-3; clone size: few; CDR3 protein: CASTDFHYEQYF